These 18 T cell receptor beta chains were sequenced from one sample in a study of blood T cells in healthy people across ages. A second PCR of about 6 to 12 cycles used a sample-barcoded 5' primer and a J-beta primer mix. MiXCR, run by TCRdb on the 5' RACE reads, gives a single entry per CDR3 protein. The sample shows about 830,000 distinct CDR3 sequences, roughly 60% of them seen only once. Input material: blood. The receptors come from a young man in good health.

This clonotype was observed a few times. J is TRBJ2-1 and V is TRBV29-1, with D tentatively TRBD1 (5 bases). CDR1 and CDR2 from the germline V gene are SQVTM and ANQGSEA. Trimming pared 5 bases from V and 6 bases from J, leaving 14 bases between. The CDR3 has 13 amino acids. CDR3 sequence reads: CSVLGQGGNEQFF. The CDR3 DNA is TGCAGCGTTTTGGGGCAGGGCGGCAATGAGCAGTTCTTC.

This rearrangement joins TRBV27 to TRBJ2-7; D gene unclear. CDR1 and CDR2 from the germline V gene are MNHEY and SMNVEV (reference sequence). The CDR3 is 13 residues long. Trimming removed 5 bases at V and 4 bases at J, with 12 bases between. CDR3 loop: CASSIREDYEQYF. The CDR3 DNA reads TGTGCCAGCAGTATTCGAGAAGATTACGAGCAGTACTTC.

The rearrangement uses TRBV6-2 or TRBV6-3 and TRBJ2-7; 7 bases map to TRBD1. Germline-derived CDR1 and CDR2 are MNHEY and SVGEGT. Germline trimming cut 0 bases from V and 3 bases from J; bases unmatched to any gene: 5. The CDR3 is made up of 15 amino acids. CDR3 protein: CASSYSTGLGYEQYF. DNA for the CDR3: TGTGCCAGCAGTTACTCGACAGGGTTGGGCTACGAGCAGTACTTC.

V usage is TRBV10-3 and J usage is TRBJ2-3; TRBD2 agrees at 14 bases. The CDR3 is 18 amino acids. Germline loops: CDR1 ENHRY, CDR2 SYGVKD. V was pared by 6 bases and J by 1 base, with 9 bases of the junction left unmatched. The CDR3 DNA follows: TGTGCCATCAGCCAGTCCCCGGGACTAGCGGGGGGCACAGATACGCAGTATTTT. Translation gives CAISQSPGLAGGTDTQYF.

This clonotype occurred a few times. This chain uses TRBV7-6 with TRBJ2-7; TRBD2 is a possible D gene (6 bases). The length of the CDR3 is 16 residues. The V gene's germline CDR1 is SGHVS and CDR2 FNYEAQ. V was cut by 5 bases and J by 0 bases, with 17 bases left in between. The CDR3: CASSPNDGGSSYEQYF. The CDR3, as DNA: TGTGCCAGCAGCCCTAATGACGGGGGAAGCTCCTACGAGCAGTACTTC. Full variable domain (remainder filled in from reference TRBV7-6 and TRBJ2-7): GAGVSQSPRYKVTKRGQDVALRCDPISGHVSLYWYRQALGQGPEFLTYFNYEAQQDKSGLPNDRFSAERPEGSISTLTIQRTEQRDSAMYRCASSPNDGGSSYEQYFGPGTRLTVT.

The chain uses TRBV6-4 and TRBJ2-1, with D possibly matching TRBD2 (6 bases). Germline V gives CDR1 MRHNA, CDR2 SNTAGT. V lost 6 bases, J lost 6 bases, and 18 bases lay in between. The CDR3 consists of 15 residues. CDR3 DNA sequence: TGTGCCAGCAGCCAAGTAGCGGCCCTGATCAATGAGCAGTTCTTC. This encodes CASSQVAALINEQFF.

This chain connects TRBV10-3 to TRBJ2-1; 9 bases map to TRBD1. The ends lost 8 bases at V and 3 bases at J; junction bases unmatched: 5. The CDR3 consists of 14 residues. Germline CDR1 and CDR2: ENHRY and SYGVKD. The CDR3 spells CAIGRDRDYNEQFF. The CDR3 DNA follows: TGTGCCATCGGCCGGGACAGGGACTACAATGAGCAGTTCTTC.

The chain joins TRBV3-1 to TRBJ2-1; the match to TRBD2 covers 8 bases. Trimming took 8 bases from V and 4 from J; bases not matched to a gene: 13. CDR1 and CDR2 from the germline V gene are LGHDT and YNNKEL (reference sequence). This CDR3 has 16 residues. The DNA for the CDR3 is TGTGCCAGCGGTCGGGGGGGGCAGGGGCCTTACAATGAGCAGTTCTTC. As protein: CASGRGGQGPYNEQFF.

The genes are TRBV12-3 or TRBV12-4 and TRBJ2-7; D is possibly TRBD2 (5 bases). The CDR3 is 15 residues long. The ends were cut back, 6 bases at V and 4 bases at J, with 19 bases in the middle. This CDR3 is CASSQILGRGYEQYF. CDR3 bases: TGTGCCAGCAGCCAGATTCTAGGTCGCGGGTACGAGCAGTACTTC.

The V and J genes are TRBV20-1 and TRBJ2-4, with 10 bases that match TRBD2. V shed 1 base and J 5 bases; nucleotides not matched to a gene: 8. CDR1 DFQATT and CDR2 SNEGSKA come from the germline V gene (reference sequence). The CDR3 has 16 amino acids. CDR3 sequence reads: CSARAGERGGENIQYF. The CDR3 DNA reads TGCAGTGCTAGAGCGGGGGAGCGGGGGGGGGAAAACATTCAGTACTTC.

This clonotype has a count of ten or more. The rearrangement joins TRBV18 to TRBJ1-6, with 10 nucleotides matching TRBD1. Germline V gene data show CDR1 as KGHSH and CDR2 as LQKENI. After removal of 4 bases from V and 6 bases from J, the junction contained 3 bases not matched to a gene. The CDR3 contains 15 residues. The CDR3 DNA is TGTGCCAGCTCACGGGACAGGGGCACTAATTCACCCCTCCACTTT. Its protein product is CASSRDRGTNSPLHF.

J is TRBJ2-1 and V is TRBV10-3; D is perhaps TRBD2 (5 bases). V lost 9 bases, J lost 6 bases, and 24 bases lay in between. CDR1 is ENHRY, CDR2 SYGVKD, per germline. This CDR3 spans 16 amino acids. The CDR3 reads CAIAFQESGWGNEQFF. The CDR3, as DNA: TGTGCCATTGCGTTCCAGGAATCGGGATGGGGCAATGAGCAGTTCTTC.

This clonotype was counted between two and nine times. V usage is TRBV9 and J usage is TRBJ2-3; 10 bases are shared with TRBD2. The CDR3 sequence is 16 residues long. Germline-derived CDR1 and CDR2 are SGDLS and YYNGEE. The J segment lost 2 bases and the V segment lost 2 bases, leaving 5 bases of the junction unmatched. This CDR3 is CASSVGLADLTDTQYF. The CDR3 DNA sequence: TGTGCCAGCAGCGTCGGACTAGCGGACCTCACAGATACGCAGTATTTT.

This clonotype was observed a few times. The rearrangement joins TRBV27 to TRBJ2-1; 8 nucleotides line up with TRBD2. The trim removed 7 bases at V and 9 bases at J, leaving 5 bases unmatched. Germline-derived CDR1 and CDR2 are MNHEY and SMNVEV (reference sequence). The CDR3 totals 12 residues. For the CDR3, the DNA is TGTGCCAGCACCCGGGGGGGCGGTGAGCAGTTCTTC. Translating gives CASTRGGGEQFF.

The chain combines TRBV3-1 with TRBJ2-3, with TRBD2 identical over 8 bases. V lost 7 bases to trimming and J lost 3 bases; unmatched junction nucleotides: 9. CDR3 length: 15 amino acids. Germline V gene sequence: CDR1 LGHDT, CDR2 YNNKEL (reference sequence). CDR3 sequence (DNA): TGTGCCAGCACCCCGGGACTAGGGACTACAGATACGCAGTATTTT. The encoded protein is CASTPGLGTTDTQYF.

This rearrangement joins TRBV6-5 to TRBJ1-1; D uncertain. This CDR3 comprises 16 residues. V lost 2 bases to trimming and J lost 0 bases, with 13 bases between them. CDR1 is MNHEY, CDR2 SVGAGI, per germline. The CDR3 sequence is CASSYREKRVNTEAFF. The CDR3 region has the DNA TGTGCCAGCAGTTACCGAGAGAAAAGAGTGAACACTGAAGCTTTCTTT.

The chain recombines TRBV6-5 with TRBJ1-1; 11 nucleotides align to TRBD1. Per the germline V gene, CDR1 is MNHEY and CDR2 is SVGAGI. After removal of 5 bases from V and 1 base from J, the junction contained 6 bases not matched to a gene. There are 16 residues in the CDR3. CDR3 sequence reads: CASSTDRGRGNTEAFF. CDR3 nucleotide sequence: TGTGCCAGCAGTACGGACAGGGGGCGGGGGAACACTGAAGCTTTCTTT.

The CDR3 bases are TGTGCCAGCATCGACAGAACCTACGAGCAGTACTTC. It is translated as CASIDRTYEQYF. V gene TRBV7-9 combines with J gene TRBJ2-7; D is possibly TRBD1 (5 bases). V lost 7 bases and J 2 bases, leaving 9 bases between the germline ends. The CDR3 sequence is 12 residues long. Germline CDR1 is SEHNR and CDR2 is FQNEAQ (reference sequence).